The present TCR beta chain was sequenced within a study of beta chain features in type 1 diabetes. Expressed TCRB transcripts were sequenced because the entire RNA isolate underwent reverse transcription. Some clones are missing from TCRdb's copy, which holds only in-frame ones; the method was immunoSEQ multiplex PCR. The table records 200,000 to 250,000 clones, around 65% of them present only once. Germline assignment: CDR1 DFQATT and CDR2 SNEGSKA (reference sequence). The CDR3 contains 10 residues. The receptor's source is a man aged 25 to 40 in good health. This rearrangement joins TRBV20-1 to TRBJ2-1, with 7 bases matching TRBD2. The specimen sequenced was naive CD4+ T cells from blood. The CDR3 reads CSGGSNEQFF. CDR3 sequence (DNA): TGCAGCGGGGGGAGCAATGAGCAGTTCTTC.